This T cell receptor (beta chain) was profiled in a study of cytotoxic CD8 clonotypes in ibrutinib-treated CLL. Study-level information: Once treatment had gone on for a median of around 13 months, range 6 to 36, response samples were drawn.

Generated by immunoSEQ multiplex PCR, the TCRdb table keeps only in-frame clones and is missing some. The sample lists 250,000 to 350,000 clones, more than 70% seen once, with about 5.3% in the top ten. Details on this clone: Its matching antigen is unknown.

Study-wide results and caveats: Measured clonality at baseline was greater than in age-matched healthy donors and tracked with circulating CD8+ T-cell counts.

This CDR3 has 12 amino acids. After removal of 6 bases from V and 3 bases from J, the junction contained 4 bases not matched to a gene. Germline loops: CDR1 SQVTM, CDR2 ANQGSEA. The sequence was obtained from a human donor with chronic lymphocytic leukemia. The sample here was PBMCs, taken at disease progression, from a patient treated with ibrutinib. The chain is built from TRBV29-1 and TRBJ2-7; 8 positions agree with TRBD1. The DNA for the CDR3 is TGCAGCGTCGGGGACAGGCACTACGAGCAGTACTTC. Its translation: CSVGDRHYEQYF.